The 16 T cell receptor beta chains listed next were all sequenced from one sample in a study of identical twins. TCRdb re-called the 5' RACE reads with MiXCR, one entry per CDR3 protein. This table has 450,000 or so distinct CDR3 sequences, approximately 14% appearing once. These data were likewise used in another study, on yellow fever vaccine responses in identical twins.

The source material was CD4+ T cells sorted from blood. These receptors all come from a woman aged 18-29 years in good health.

In this sample, this clonotype turned up once. The rearrangement uses TRBV7-9 and TRBJ2-7; D might be TRBD1 or TRBD2, each matching 6 bases. Germline CDR1 is SEHNR and CDR2 is FQNEAQ (reference sequence). The CDR3 is 14 residues long. Trimming cost V 6 bases and J 5 bases, with 17 bases left between them. CDR3 sequence: CASRPHGGQNEQYF. The CDR3 bases are TGTGCCAGCAGACCACACGGGGGCCAAAACGAGCAGTACTTC.

V and J are TRBV7-2 and TRBJ2-3, with D perhaps matching TRBD1 or TRBD2 (5 bases each). The CDR3 extends over 14 amino acids. The ends were cut back, 4 bases at V and 3 bases at J, with 11 bases in the middle. Germline values: CDR1 SGHTA, CDR2 FQGNSA. The CDR3 sequence: CASSSQWGTDTQYF. CDR3 nucleotides: TGTGCCAGCAGCTCCCAGTGGGGGACAGATACGCAGTATTTT.

This clonotype has more than one count but fewer than ten. Written as DNA, the CDR3 is TGTGCCAGCAGCTTAGCAATACAGCGATCAGAGACCCAGTACTTC. It yields the protein CASSLAIQRSETQYF. This sequence joins TRBV7-9 and TRBJ2-5; D remains unclear. V gave up 0 bases and J gave up 4 bases, with 12 bases separating them. Germline V gene data show CDR1 as SEHNR and CDR2 as FQNEAQ (reference sequence). The CDR3 runs to 15 residues.

This clonotype was detected a few times. The chain recombines TRBV7-6 with TRBJ2-1; D call uncertain. Germline assignment: CDR1 SGHVS and CDR2 FNYEAQ. The CDR3 runs 13 residues. V was trimmed by 5 bases and J by 9 bases, leaving 14 bases between them. This CDR3 is CASSLSDGIEQFF. DNA for the CDR3: TGTGCCAGCAGCCTATCGGACGGAATTGAGCAGTTCTTC.

This sequence joins TRBV7-2 and TRBJ2-1, with TRBD2 matching over 8 bases. Germline V CDR1 and CDR2: SGHTA, FQGNSA. The ends lost 4 bases at V and 6 bases at J; junction bases unmatched: 11. The CDR3 has 16 amino acids. The CDR3 DNA is TGTGCCAGCAGCTCAAACGGCGGGAGGAGTGGCAATGAGCAGTTCTTC. Its protein is CASSSNGGRSGNEQFF.

The V call is TRBV20-1, the J call TRBJ2-3; tentative D call: TRBD2 (6 bases). Trimming stripped 3 bases from V and 4 bases from J, with 8 bases between. CDR1 and CDR2 (germline): DFQATT, SNEGSKA (reference sequence). This CDR3 has 12 residues. CDR3 coding DNA: TGCAGTGCTAGGGGACTCCCAGATACGCAGTATTTT. Its protein product is CSARGLPDTQYF.

This chain uses TRBV7-2 with TRBJ2-7; no firm D call. CDR3 length: 13 residues. Germline V CDR1 and CDR2: SGHTA, FQGNSA. V was shortened by 4 bases and J by 7 bases, with 14 bases between the two germline ends. CDR3 coding DNA: TGTGCCAGCAGCTCCGAAGGTCTAGGAGAGCAGTACTTC. Translating gives CASSSEGLGEQYF.

In its sample, this clonotype was seen many times. The chain is built from TRBV29-1 and TRBJ2-3; D remains unclear. Germline CDR1 and CDR2: SQVTM and ANQGSEA. The V end was cut by 3 bases, the J end by 5 bases, with 12 bases between. The CDR3 contains 13 residues. The DNA of the CDR3 is TGCAGCGTTGATCGTGGGAAAATAGATACGCAGTATTTT. It encodes CSVDRGKIDTQYF.

V usage is TRBV20-1 and J usage is TRBJ2-2; 12 nucleotides match TRBD2. The ends lost 3 bases at V and 3 bases at J; junction bases unmatched: 5. CDR1 and CDR2 (germline): DFQATT, SNEGSKA (reference sequence). The CDR3 length is 16 residues. The CDR3 protein is CSASPPSGRDTGELFF. The CDR3 DNA is TGCAGTGCTAGCCCCCCTAGCGGGAGGGACACCGGGGAGCTGTTTTTT.

J is TRBJ2-3 and V is TRBV6-2 or TRBV6-3, with 7 positions matching TRBD1. The CDR3 contains 17 residues. The germline V gene has CDR1 MNHEY and CDR2 SVGEGT. With 0 bases clipped from V and 4 bases from J, the junction kept 10 bases outside the gene matches. In nucleotides, the CDR3 is TGTGCCAGCAGTTACTCCAGACAGGGCCGACAGGCAGATACGCAGTATTTT. Protein: CASSYSRQGRQADTQYF.

CDR3: CASSGTGETYEQYF. CDR3 sequence (DNA): TGTGCCAGCAGTGGGACAGGGGAGACCTACGAGCAGTACTTC. The V call is TRBV6-1, the J call TRBJ2-7; 9 bases fit TRBD1. The germline V gene has CDR1 MNHNS and CDR2 SASEGT. J gave up 2 bases and V 4 bases, and 3 bases lay outside the gene matches. CDR3 length: 14 residues.

V is TRBV3-1 and J is TRBJ2-7; 7 bases map to TRBD2. The CDR3 length is 15 residues. V dropped 4 bases and J dropped 2; count of bases not matched to a gene: 8. Germline CDR1 is LGHDT and CDR2 is YNNKEL (reference sequence). CDR3 sequence (DNA): TGTGCCAGCAGCCGGGCCAGCGGGGCAGCCTACGAGCAGTACTTC. Encoded protein: CASSRASGAAYEQYF.

This clonotype occurred a few times. V usage is TRBV2 and J usage is TRBJ2-3, with D maybe TRBD2 (6 bases). CDR3 length: 14 amino acids. V was shortened by 4 bases and J by 5 bases, with 13 bases between the two germline ends. Germline V gene sequence: CDR1 SNHLY, CDR2 FYNNEI. In nucleotides, the CDR3 is TGTGCCAGCAGTGGGACACTAGCAGGAGATACGCAGTATTTT. Translation gives CASSGTLAGDTQYF. The full variable domain, in which reference TRBV2 and TRBJ2-3 provide the parts outside the CDR3, is EPEVTQTPSHQVTQMGQEVILRCVPISNHLYFYWYRQILGQKVEFLVSFYNNEISEKSEIFDDQFSVERPDGSNFTLKIRSTKLEDSAMYFCASSGTLAGDTQYFGPGTRLTVL.

The chain combines TRBV20-1 with TRBJ1-3; 9 nucleotides line up with TRBD1. This CDR3 region has 13 residues. CDR1 and CDR2 (germline): DFQATT, SNEGSKA (reference sequence). The V gene end was trimmed by 5 bases and the J gene end by 6 bases; junction bases not matched to a gene: 5. CDR3 loop: CSAGDRVLNTIYF. The CDR3 DNA is TGCAGTGCTGGGGACAGGGTTTTAAACACCATATATTTT.

This chain connects TRBV6-2 or TRBV6-3 to TRBJ1-2; D gene ambiguous. The length of the CDR3 is 12 residues. The V and J ends lost 2 bases and 4 bases respectively, with 5 bases between them. CDR1 is MNHEY, CDR2 SVGEGT, per germline. The CDR3 is CASSYDIYGYTF. The CDR3 DNA follows: TGTGCCAGCAGTTACGACATCTATGGCTACACCTTC.

The chain recombines TRBV4-3 with TRBJ2-5, with D possibly called TRBD1 or TRBD2 (5 bases each). Looked up from germline, CDR1 is LGHNA and CDR2 is YSLEER. Trimming took 0 bases from V and 4 from J, leaving 6 bases between them. CDR3 length equals 13 residues. CDR3 sequence (DNA): TGCGCCAGCAGCCAAGAGGGGACAGAGACCCAGTACTTC. Its protein is CASSQEGTETQYF.